These 18 T cell receptor beta chains came from one sample sequenced in a study. TCRdb reprocessed the 5' RACE reads with MiXCR, giving one entry per CDR3 protein. In the table there are 5,600 or so distinct CDR3 sequences, around 60% of which are singletons. Material for sequencing was naive CD4+ T cells sorted from blood. Subset given: naive CD4+ T cells, CD4+CD45RA+CD25-. Every receptor here comes from a female donor with breast cancer.

The V gene is TRBV6-1, the J gene TRBJ1-5; 9 bases line up with TRBD1. The V and J ends lost 4 bases and 0 bases, in that order; junction bases with no gene match: 10. CDR1 MNHNS and CDR2 SASEGT come from the germline V gene. The CDR3 sequence is 18 residues long. The CDR3 DNA reads as TGTGCCAGCAGTGGTCGGGACAGGGAACTTTTTAGCAATCAGCCCCAGCATTTT. Protein product: CASSGRDRELFSNQPQHF.

V is TRBV12-3 or TRBV12-4 and J is TRBJ2-3, with 13 nucleotides matching TRBD2. This CDR3 is 14 amino acids long. V was clipped by 6 bases and J by 6 bases; unmatched bases: 3. The CDR3 sequence: CASRLTSGGDTQYF. The CDR3 nucleotides are TGTGCCAGCAGACTGACTAGCGGGGGGGATACGCAGTATTTT.

The chain uses TRBV7-3 and TRBJ2-1; 8 nucleotides match TRBD2. CDR1 is SGHTA, CDR2 FQGTGA, per germline. The CDR3 covers 15 residues. Trimming removed 5 bases from V and 2 bases from J; junction bases left unmatched: 5. CDR3 region: CASSETSGTYNEQFF. CDR3 DNA: TGTGCCAGCAGCGAAACTAGCGGAACCTACAATGAGCAGTTCTTC.

This clonotype appeared a single time. V and J are TRBV4-1 and TRBJ2-2; TRBD1 matches 7 bases. Germline V gene data show CDR1 as MGHRA and CDR2 as YSYEKL. This CDR3 contains 20 residues. V shed 1 base and J 1 base; nucleotides not matched to a gene: 15. CDR3 sequence: CASSQGGLRATGKNTGELFF. Here the CDR3 DNA reads TGCGCCAGCAGCCAAGGGGGTCTAAGGGCGACAGGGAAGAACACCGGGGAGCTGTTTTTT.

This chain uses TRBV7-2 with TRBJ2-1; no clear D gene. Germline V gene sequence: CDR1 SGHTA, CDR2 FQGNSA. This CDR3 is 16 amino acids long. V shed 6 bases and J shed 2 bases, with 17 bases lying between them. The CDR3 reads CASSYSSGRPYNEQFF. CDR3 DNA: TGTGCCAGCAGTTACTCTTCGGGCCGCCCCTACAATGAGCAGTTCTTC.

The chain joins TRBV6-5 to TRBJ1-2; 7 bases align to TRBD1. The CDR3 has 14 amino acids. J was trimmed by 4 bases and V by 2 bases; bases with no gene match: 4. Germline V gene data show CDR1 as MNHEY and CDR2 as SVGAGI. The CDR3 DNA reads as TGTGCCAGCAGTTACGGACGACAGGGCTATGGCTACACCTTC. It translates to CASSYGRQGYGYTF.

The gene calls are TRBV30 and TRBJ1-1; D is unclear. The V and J ends lost 2 bases and 2 bases respectively, with 9 bases between them. The germline V gene has CDR1 GTSNPN and CDR2 SVGIG (reference sequence). The CDR3 has 13 amino acids. The CDR3 region has the DNA TGTGCCTGGAGTCGGGGTGACAACACTGAAGCTTTCTTT. This translates into CAWSRGDNTEAFF.

In its sample, this clonotype was seen a few times. CDR3 residues: CSAIPSGTVAYEQYF. In DNA form, the CDR3 reads TGCAGTGCTATACCGTCGGGGACAGTAGCCTACGAGCAGTACTTC. This chain uses TRBV20-1 with TRBJ2-7; 7 positions agree with TRBD1. The CDR3 length is 15 residues. Trimming at V came to 4 bases and at J to 2 bases, leaving 11 bases not matched to a gene. CDR1 DFQATT and CDR2 SNEGSKA come from the germline V gene (reference sequence).

This rearrangement joins TRBV28 to TRBJ2-5; unclear D gene. Germline V gene lookup returns CDR1 MDHEN and CDR2 SYDVKM. The CDR3 is made up of 15 amino acids. Trimming cost V 7 bases and J 4 bases, with 19 bases left between them. This chain's CDR3 is CASTARQPGSETQYF. CDR3 DNA sequence: TGTGCCAGCACCGCCCGCCAACCGGGTTCAGAGACCCAGTACTTC.

The chain uses TRBV15 and TRBJ1-1; 11 positions agree with TRBD1. With 3 bases clipped from V and 4 bases from J, the junction kept 7 bases outside the gene matches. The CDR3 loop spans 16 amino acids. Germline V lookup: CDR1 LNHNV, CDR2 YYDKDF (reference sequence). The CDR3 reads CATSRDSGTGGTEAFF. CDR3 DNA: TGTGCCACCAGCAGGGATTCCGGGACAGGGGGCACTGAAGCTTTCTTT. The variable domain in full, with the rest retrieved from reference TRBV15 and TRBJ1-1, is DAMVIQNPRYQVTQFGKPVTLSCSQTLNHNVMYWYQQKSSQAPKLLFHYYDKDFNNEADTPDNFQSRRPNTSFCFLDIRSPGLGDTAMYLCATSRDSGTGGTEAFFGQGTRLTVV.

This rearrangement joins TRBV5-1 to TRBJ2-7; 10 nucleotides align to TRBD1. Germline CDR1 SGHRS, CDR2 YFSETQ. The V gene end was trimmed by 4 bases and the J gene end by 6 bases; junction bases not matched to a gene: 7. The CDR3 is 14 amino acids. As DNA, the CDR3 is TGCGCCAGCAGCACAAGACAGGGGGCAGGCGAGCAGTACTTC. Protein: CASSTRQGAGEQYF.

This clonotype was counted only a few times. The rearrangement links TRBV4-2 to TRBJ1-3; TRBD1 might be the D (5 bases). V lost 5 bases, J lost 1 base, and 21 bases lay in between. The CDR3 consists of 18 residues. The V gene's germline CDR1 is LGHNA and CDR2 YNFKEQ. The CDR3 region has the DNA TGTGCCAGCAGCTCAATGGGGGGAGGGGTGTCGTCTGGAAACACCATATATTTT. As protein: CASSSMGGGVSSGNTIYF.

The chain carries TRBV10-3 and TRBJ2-1; TRBD2 might be the D (5 bases). The CDR3 totals 12 residues. Trimming left V 11 bases short and J 4 bases short, with 12 bases between. Germline V gene lookup returns CDR1 ENHRY and CDR2 SYGVKD. CDR3 protein: CAAAGDYNEQFF. Here the CDR3 DNA reads TGTGCCGCCGCGGGTGATTACAATGAGCAGTTCTTC.

In nucleotides, the CDR3 is TGTGCCATCTCAAAGAGCGACGATGAAAAACTGTTTTTT. It translates to CAISKSDDEKLFF. The chain employs TRBV10-3 and TRBJ1-4; D is unresolved. CDR1 is ENHRY, CDR2 SYGVKD, per germline. This CDR3 is 13 amino acids long. V was pared by 8 bases and J by 6 bases, with 13 bases between.

The chain's CDR3 is CAISELGVHYNSPLHF. The CDR3 region has the DNA TGTGCCATCAGTGAGCTGGGGGTTCACTATAATTCACCCCTCCACTTT. The rearrangement links TRBV10-3 to TRBJ1-6; D possibly corresponds to TRBD1 (5 bases). V lost 2 bases and J 3 bases, leaving 11 bases between the germline ends. This CDR3 spans 16 amino acids. CDR1 is ENHRY, CDR2 SYGVKD, per germline.

The rearrangement links TRBV7-2 to TRBJ2-7, with D maybe TRBD2 (6 bases). Between the trimmed V and J ends, which lost 3 bases and 7 bases, there was a span of 13 bases. This CDR3 is 13 amino acids long. The germline CDR1 and CDR2 sequences are SGHTA and FQGNSA. In DNA form, the CDR3 reads TGTGCCAGCAGCTTTGCTAGCGTGGGGGAGCAGTACTTC. It translates to CASSFASVGEQYF.

V usage is TRBV7-9 and J usage is TRBJ2-1; perhaps TRBD2 as D (6 bases). This CDR3 comprises 14 residues. Trimming removed 5 bases from V and 11 bases from J, with 19 bases in between. Germline V gives CDR1 SEHNR, CDR2 FQNEAQ (reference sequence). The CDR3 protein is CASSPASTGVQQFF. The CDR3 bases are TGTGCCAGCAGCCCAGCTAGTACGGGAGTGCAGCAGTTCTTC.

The CDR3 loop reads CASSITARETQYF. CDR3 nucleotide sequence: TGTGCCAGTAGTATCACAGCCCGGGAGACCCAGTACTTC. The V and J genes are TRBV19 and TRBJ2-5; D gene uncertain. The CDR3 consists of 13 residues. V lost 3 bases to trimming and J lost 5 bases, with 10 bases between them. The germline gives CDR1 LNHDA, CDR2 SQIVND (reference sequence).